This entry lists 7 T cell receptor beta chains sequenced from one sample in a study of CD8+ T cells in alopecia areata. Treatment described: oral pan-JAK inhibitor, 5-10 mg twice daily. Investigators isolated RNA and reverse transcribed it into cDNA to act as the sequencing template. The repertoire was sequenced with immunoSEQ multiplex PCR; TCRdb's copy has only in-frame clones and lacks some. This table holds some 190,000 clones, roughly 66% found once. Sample: CD4+ T cells sorted from blood, taken at approximately week 45, from a patient treated with tofacitinib. These receptors originate from a human donor with alopecia areata.

This chain uses TRBV4-3 with TRBJ2-1, with a possible D match to TRBD1 (6 bases). V dropped 1 base and J dropped 10 bases, with 8 bases sitting between them. From germline, CDR1 is LGHNA and CDR2 YSLEER. This CDR3 spans 12 amino acids. CDR3 sequence: CASSQARGEQFF. CDR3 in DNA: TGCGCCAGCAGCCAAGCAAGGGGGGAGCAGTTCTTC.

V and J are TRBV27 and TRBJ1-2; D is perhaps TRBD1 (6 bases). Germline V gene sequence: CDR1 MNHEY, CDR2 SMNVEV (reference sequence). CDR3 length: 14 residues. V lost 6 bases to trimming and J lost 6 bases, with 17 bases between them. As DNA, the CDR3 is TGTGCCAGCAGGACAGGTTATGGGACTGATGGCTACACCTTC. Its translation: CASRTGYGTDGYTF.

The CDR3 protein is CASSQNLGQPQHF. The CDR3 DNA reads as TGTGCCAGCAGCCAGAACTTGGGACAGCCCCAGCATTTT. The chain recombines TRBV14 with TRBJ1-5, with unresolved D. The CDR3 is 13 residues long. Per germline, CDR1 SGHDN and CDR2 FVKESK. V dropped 3 bases and J dropped 7 bases, with 10 bases sitting between them.

In DNA, the CDR3 is TGTGCCTGGAGTGTCGGCCGGGGGGTGATGCAGTTCTTC. It specifies CAWSVGRGVMQFF. The genes are TRBV30 and TRBJ2-1, with TRBD2 matching over 7 bases. Trimming took 0 bases from V and 12 from J; bases not matched to a gene: 8. Germline V CDR1 and CDR2: GTSNPN, SVGIG (reference sequence). CDR3 length: 13 residues.

The V gene is TRBV29-1, the J gene TRBJ2-3, with TRBD2 as a possible D gene (7 bases). This CDR3 has 16 residues. V was shortened by 7 bases and J by 1 base, with 21 bases between the two germline ends. Germline CDR1 is SQVTM and CDR2 is ANQGSEA. Here the CDR3 reads CSAGRDTHGGTDTQYF. CDR3 in DNA: TGCAGCGCGGGGAGGGACACCCACGGAGGCACAGATACGCAGTATTTT.

The chain recombines TRBV28 with TRBJ1-2; 7 bases are a match to TRBD1. J was trimmed by 4 bases and V by 6 bases; bases with no gene match: 8. The CDR3 runs 14 residues. CDR1 and CDR2 from the germline V gene are MDHEN and SYDVKM. CDR3 in DNA: TGTGCCAGCAGAAGACAGGGTCTCGGCTATGGCTACACCTTC. Protein sequence: CASRRQGLGYGYTF.

J is TRBJ1-1 and V is TRBV30; no reliable D call. V was shortened by 0 bases and J by 2 bases, with 10 bases between the two germline ends. Germline CDR1 and CDR2: GTSNPN and SVGIG (reference sequence). This CDR3 contains 14 residues. CDR3 loop: CAWSVNWQNTEAFF. The CDR3 DNA reads TGTGCCTGGAGTGTAAATTGGCAAAACACTGAAGCTTTCTTT.